The rows below give T cell receptor beta chains drawn from one sample of a study of blood T cell repertoires in COVID-19. Clones were read by immunoSEQ multiplex PCR, and TCRdb kept only the in-frame ones, dropping some. In the table there are around 280,000 clones, approximately 86% of which are singletons. Sequencing input: peripheral blood. The receptors shown here come from a woman aged 25 to 45 who had recovered from COVID-19. Each CDR3 is given with its conserved first and last residue. The D gene is left open where the match is weak. Clone size is stated in some rows and not others, as once, few, many or a class when expanded.

D gene,V gene,CDR3 length,J gene,clone size,CDR3 protein,CDR3 DNA
TRBD1,TRBV18,14,TRBJ1-6,few,CASSPDRGGSPLHF,TGTGCCAGCTCACCGGACAGGGGGGGATCACCCCTCCACTTT
-,TRBV6-1,17,TRBJ1-1,-,CASSEAGGRRGNTEAFF,TGTGCCAGCAGTGAAGCGGGGGGGAGGAGGGGGAACACTGAAGCTTTCTTT
TRBD1,TRBV7-8,15,TRBJ2-3,-,CASSSRTGSTDTQYF,TGTGCCAGCAGCTCAAGGACAGGGAGCACAGATACGCAGTATTTT
-,TRBV4-1,14,TRBJ2-2,-,CASNGGPRTGELFF,TGCGCCAGCAACGGGGGGCCGCGCACCGGGGAGCTGTTTTTT
TRBD1,TRBV27,14,TRBJ1-6,-,CASSRGQGVAALHF,TGTGCCAGCAGCCGGGGACAGGGTGTAGCGGCCCTCCACTTT
TRBD1,TRBV19,15,TRBJ2-3,-,CASSEPGQGTDTQYF,TGTGCCAGTAGTGAGCCGGGACAGGGCACAGATACGCAGTATTTT
TRBD1,TRBV30,15,TRBJ1-6,-,CAWSKRDRGNSPLHF,TGTGCCTGGAGTAAAAGGGACAGGGGGAATTCACCCCTCCACTTT
-,TRBV19,14,TRBJ1-4,-,CASSPRETNEKLFF,TGTGCCAGTAGTCCCAGGGAAACTAATGAAAAACTGTTTTTT
TRBD2,TRBV10-1,14,TRBJ2-3,-,CASSSGGSTDTQYF,TGCGCCAGCAGTTCGGGGGGGAGCACAGATACGCAGTATTTT
-,TRBV6-2/TRBV6-3,16,TRBJ1-5,-,CASSRISVQGTQPQHF,TGTGCCAGCAGCCGGATATCAGTACAGGGAACTCAGCCCCAGCATTTT
-,TRBV5-1,15,TRBJ2-1,few,CASSLGGSSYNEQFF,TGCGCCAGCAGCTTAGGTGGGAGCTCCTACAATGAGCAGTTCTTC
-,TRBV4-2,15,TRBJ2-3,-,CASSQAWEPPDTQYF,TGTGCCAGCAGCCAAGCGTGGGAGCCCCCAGATACGCAGTATTTT
TRBD1,TRBV5-6,15,TRBJ1-5,-,CASSLGDRGNQPQHF,TGTGCCAGCAGCTTGGGGGACAGGGGCAATCAGCCCCAGCATTTT
-,TRBV6-6,15,TRBJ2-7,-,CASSSGDTLSYEQYF,TGTGCCAGCAGTTCCGGGGATACCCTCTCGTACGAGCAGTACTTC
-,TRBV19,17,TRBJ1-2,-,CASSPRQEGGAYYGYTF,TGTGCCAGTAGTCCCCGACAGGAGGGGGGGGCTTACTATGGCTACACCTTC
TRBD2,TRBV6-2/TRBV6-3,16,TRBJ2-7,-,CASSYDQREGTYEQYF,TGTGCCAGCAGTTACGACCAGCGGGAGGGCACCTACGAGCAGTACTTC
-,TRBV19,16,TRBJ2-3,-,CASRPRPGIGTDTQYF,TGTGCCAGTAGACCCCGGCCGGGAATCGGTACAGATACGCAGTATTTT
TRBD2,TRBV5-1,14,TRBJ2-3,-,CASRRGAETDTQYF,TGCGCCAGCAGGCGGGGGGCCGAGACAGATACGCAGTATTTT
-,TRBV7-8,17,TRBJ2-1,-,CASSLPLRLSSYNEQFF,TGTGCCAGCAGCTTACCCTTACGATTGAGCTCCTACAATGAGCAGTTCTTC
-,TRBV27,14,TRBJ1-6,-,CASSFPSSGSPLHF,TGTGCCAGCAGTTTCCCCTCCTCGGGTTCACCCCTCCACTTT
-,TRBV19,15,TRBJ2-2,-,CASTPPGTTTGELFF,TGTGCCAGTACCCCCCCAGGTACGACCACCGGGGAGCTGTTTTTT
TRBD2,TRBV5-4,16,TRBJ2-7,-,CASRNGTTRHTYEQYF,TGTGCCAGCAGGAATGGGACTACTCGACATACCTACGAGCAGTACTTC
TRBD1,TRBV3-1/TRBV3-2,14,TRBJ2-7,-,CASSQNRGSYEQYF,TGTGCCAGCAGCCAGAACAGGGGCTCCTACGAGCAGTACTTC
-,TRBV2,13,TRBJ2-2,once,CASSGFDSGELFF,TGTGCCAGCAGTGGATTCGACAGTGGGGAGCTGTTTTTT
TRBD2,TRBV6-1,19,TRBJ2-2,-,CASSARLAGGFSNTGELFF,TGTGCCAGCAGTGCCCGACTAGCGGGGGGTTTTTCGAACACCGGGGAGCTGTTTTTT
-,TRBV5-6,18,TRBJ2-1,-,CASSSWGTSRPPLFEQFF,TGTGCCAGCAGCTCCTGGGGGACTTCCAGACCACCACTGTTTGAGCAGTTCTTC
-,TRBV28,15,TRBJ1-4,-,CASSVVRATNEKLFF,TGTGCCAGCAGTGTAGTCAGGGCAACTAATGAAAAACTGTTTTTT
TRBD1,TRBV5-1,18,TRBJ2-4,-,CASSWSITGGTAKNIQYF,TGCGCCAGCAGCTGGTCGATAACAGGGGGCACAGCCAAAAACATTCAGTACTTC